The entry below describes one T cell receptor beta chain. Its antigen is not known. These data belong to a study of blood T cells in healthy people across ages. Peripheral blood from each donor was collected in a volume of 9.5 to 10 milliliters. CDR3 length: 17 residues. With V trimmed by 1 base and J by 6 bases, 8 bases remained unmatched. The germline gives CDR1 SGHTA, CDR2 FQGNSA. A second PCR, run for about 6 to 12 cycles, used a sample-barcoded 5' primer plus a J-beta primer mix. Each CDR3 protein is one row after TCRdb ran MiXCR on the 5' RACE reads. The sample holds roughly 1,300,000 distinct CDR3 sequences; almost 60% are singletons and the top ten take 6.5% to 8%. Study-wide points: Long-lived donors had more naive CD4+ cells and higher diversity than aged donors.

The source of this sequence is a young man in good health. V usage is TRBV7-2 and J usage is TRBJ1-6, with 8 bases identical to TRBD1. Sequences were obtained from blood. CDR3 coding DNA: TGTGCCAGCAGCTTAGTTCTTAGACAGGGGCCTAATTCACCCCTCCACTTT. Amino acid sequence: CASSLVLRQGPNSPLHF.